A single sample is the source of the 29 T cell receptor beta chains below, sequenced in a study of blood T cell repertoires in COVID-19. The assay was immunoSEQ multiplex PCR, and TCRdb's table has in-frame clones only and misses some. This table holds over 30,000 clones, around 77% found once. The sample consisted of peripheral blood. The receptors were gathered from a human donor in a cohort sampled during active COVID-19.

The rearrangement links TRBV3-1 (or the pseudogene TRBV3-2) to TRBJ1-2; D gene uncertain. CDR3 length equals 14 residues. Between the trimmed V and J ends, which lost 1 base and 2 bases, there was a span of 8 bases. CDR1 LGHDT and CDR2 YNNKEL come from the germline V gene (reference sequence). CDR3 loop: CASSQGRQNYGYTF. As DNA, the CDR3 is TGTGCCAGCAGCCAAGGTCGACAAAACTATGGCTACACCTTC.

The CDR3: CASSLWDRSYNSPLHF. The CDR3 nucleotides are TGTGCCAGCAGCCTTTGGGACAGGTCCTATAATTCACCCCTCCACTTT. The genes are TRBV27 and TRBJ1-6; 8 positions match TRBD1. J lost 1 base, V lost 6 bases, and 5 bases had no gene match. The CDR3 totals 16 residues. Per the germline V gene, CDR1 is MNHEY and CDR2 is SMNVEV (reference sequence).

This clone came up a few times. This chain links TRBV4-3 with TRBJ2-5; D may be TRBD1 (6 bases). The CDR3 covers 13 residues. The germline V gene has CDR1 LGHNA and CDR2 YSLEER. V was pared by 2 bases and J by 9 bases, with 13 bases between. The CDR3 DNA is TGCGCCAGCAGCCAAACAGGGAGCAGGGCCCAGTACTTC. Amino acid sequence: CASSQTGSRAQYF.

The chain carries TRBV25-1 and TRBJ2-3; D call uncertain. V gave up 5 bases and J gave up 5 bases, with 11 bases separating them. The CDR3 spans 13 residues. In germline, CDR1 is MGHDK, CDR2 SYGVNS. CDR3 in DNA: TGTGCCAGCAGTAACGGTTCGGGAGATACGCAGTATTTT. This encodes CASSNGSGDTQYF.

Note on this clone: Relative to the germline gene, one junction end is altered; a read error may explain this. The rearrangement links TRBV5-1 to TRBJ2-1; 7 bases fit TRBD2. The length of the CDR3 is 15 residues. The germline CDR1 and CDR2 sequences are SGHRS and YFSETQ. CDR3 amino acids: CASSIAGGQYNEQFF. The DNA for the CDR3 is TGCGCGAGCAGCATAGCGGGTGGGCAATACAATGAGCAGTTCTTC.

This sequence joins TRBV10-2 and TRBJ2-3, with 8 bases fitting TRBD2. Germline loops: CDR1 WSHSY, CDR2 SAAADI. J was trimmed by 2 bases and V by 7 bases; bases with no gene match: 11. This CDR3 has 16 amino acids. The CDR3 reads CASKAGLARFTDTQYF. CDR3 DNA: TGCGCCAGCAAGGCCGGACTAGCTAGGTTCACAGATACGCAGTATTTT.

CDR3 region: CASSESAGGRETQYF. The CDR3 bases are TGTGCCAGCAGTGAATCGGCGGGGGGGCGTGAGACCCAGTACTTC. This chain connects TRBV6-1 to TRBJ2-5; 9 bases are shared with TRBD2. Germline CDR1 reads MNHNS; CDR2 reads SASEGT. The CDR3 sequence is 15 residues long. The J segment lost 5 bases and the V segment lost 2 bases, leaving 6 bases of the junction unmatched.

This clone was counted only a few times. The chain joins TRBV28 to TRBJ1-2; no clear D. Trimming stripped 3 bases from V and 4 bases from J, with 6 bases between. CDR1 and CDR2 from the germline V gene are MDHEN and SYDVKM. The CDR3 extends over 12 amino acids. The CDR3 reads CASSFSLYGYTF. The DNA of the CDR3 is TGTGCCAGCAGTTTTTCACTCTATGGCTACACCTTC.

The rearrangement joins TRBV30 to TRBJ2-1; D remains ambiguous. The CDR3 has 17 amino acids. Trimming cost V 5 bases and J 2 bases, with 22 bases left between them. From germline, CDR1 is GTSNPN and CDR2 SVGIG (reference sequence). CDR3 amino acids: CAWAGGSLSRAYNEQFF. CDR3 sequence (DNA): TGTGCCTGGGCTGGTGGCTCCCTTAGCCGAGCCTACAATGAGCAGTTCTTC.

The rearrangement joins TRBV20-1 to TRBJ1-4; tentative D call: TRBD1 (5 bases). This CDR3 contains 14 residues. V gave up 3 bases and J gave up 5 bases, with 13 bases separating them. Germline V gene sequence: CDR1 DFQATT, CDR2 SNEGSKA (reference sequence). CDR3 nucleotides: TGCAGTGCTAGTCGCGACAGCCCGAATGAAAAACTGTTTTTT. Its protein is CSASRDSPNEKLFF.

The J gene is TRBJ2-1, the V gene TRBV24-1; D unresolved. CDR3 size: 13 residues. The germline CDR1 and CDR2 sequences are KGHDR and SFDVKD. The V gene lost 4 bases and the J gene lost 4 bases, with 7 bases spanning the gap. CDR3 in DNA: TGTGCCACCAGTGAAGACTCTTACAATGAGCAGTTCTTC. This codes for CATSEDSYNEQFF.

The genes are TRBV5-5 and TRBJ1-6; the match to TRBD1 covers 7 bases. Unmatched junction bases numbered 4, after V lost 3 bases and J lost 7 bases. The CDR3 has 14 amino acids. The germline V gene encodes CDR1 SGHKS and CDR2 YYEKEE (reference sequence). The CDR3 DNA is TGTGCCAGCAGCTGGGACAGAAGAAATTCACCCCTCCACTTT. Translation: CASSWDRRNSPLHF.

The chain couples TRBV5-8 to TRBJ2-5; the match to TRBD2 covers 12 bases. Per germline, CDR1 SGHTS and CDR2 YDEGEE. The CDR3 consists of 16 residues. The junction had 10 bases not matched to a gene; V was cut back by 4 bases and J by 6 bases. CDR3 in amino acids: CASSAPSGRAGKTQYF. In nucleotides, the CDR3 is TGTGCCAGCAGCGCCCCTAGCGGGAGGGCCGGGAAGACCCAGTACTTC.

The DNA for the CDR3 is TGTGCCAGCAGCCATGACTGGAATCAGCCCCAGCATTTT. This gives the protein CASSHDWNQPQHF. V usage is TRBV9 and J usage is TRBJ1-5; unclear D gene. The length of the CDR3 is 13 residues. CDR1 and CDR2 from the germline V gene are SGDLS and YYNGEE. Trimming left V 4 bases short and J 4 bases short, with 9 bases between.

This clone has more than one count but fewer than ten. This chain links TRBV5-1 with TRBJ1-6; 8 bases agree with TRBD1. The CDR3 spans 16 residues. Germline V gives CDR1 SGHRS, CDR2 YFSETQ. The ends lost 3 bases at V and 9 bases at J; junction bases unmatched: 11. This CDR3 reads CASSSGGQGIGSPLHF. CDR3 in DNA: TGCGCCAGCAGCTCCGGCGGACAGGGAATTGGTTCACCCCTCCACTTT.

The rearrangement links TRBV24-1 to TRBJ1-4; 9 bases map to TRBD1. This CDR3 has 13 amino acids. V was clipped by 9 bases and J by 8 bases; unmatched bases: 6. Germline V gene data show CDR1 as KGHDR and CDR2 as SFDVKD. CDR3 DNA sequence: TGTGCCACCGTCGACAGGGGGGGGGAAAAACTGTTTTTT. Amino acids: CATVDRGGEKLFF.

The chain carries TRBV30 and TRBJ1-5; 8 bases are a match to TRBD1. V dropped 5 bases and J dropped 7; count of bases not matched to a gene: 13. Looked up from germline, CDR1 is GTSNPN and CDR2 is SVGIG (reference sequence). The CDR3 runs to 15 residues. The CDR3 sequence: CAWGLGGRGQQPQHF. The DNA of the CDR3 is TGTGCCTGGGGTCTGGGGGGCAGGGGGCAACAGCCCCAGCATTTT.

The chain joins TRBV24-1 to TRBJ1-2, with TRBD1 matching over 8 bases. Germline V gives CDR1 KGHDR, CDR2 SFDVKD. V shed 6 bases and J 1 base; nucleotides not matched to a gene: 18. The CDR3 is 19 residues long. This CDR3 is CATSIRTGKPQYYNYGYTF. The CDR3 bases are TGTGCCACCAGTATTCGGACAGGGAAGCCGCAGTACTATAACTATGGCTACACCTTC.

CDR3 in DNA: TGTGCCACCAGCATCACCGGGACAGGGGGCGCGATTGGCTACACCTTC. This codes for CATSITGTGGAIGYTF. The chain combines TRBV15 with TRBJ1-2; 12 bases are shared with TRBD1. This CDR3 region has 16 residues. Germline V CDR1 and CDR2: LNHNV, YYDKDF (reference sequence). V was clipped by 4 bases and J by 7 bases; unmatched bases: 10.

This chain joins TRBV7-9 and TRBJ1-4, with D tentatively TRBD1 (6 bases). CDR1 is SEHNR and CDR2 is FQNEAQ in the germline V gene (reference sequence). The CDR3 length is 14 residues. V lost 4 bases to trimming and J lost 7 bases, with 13 bases between them. CDR3 nucleotide sequence: TGTGCCAGCAGCTCCACAGGGTCGGCTGAAAAACTGTTTTTT. Protein sequence: CASSSTGSAEKLFF.

CDR3 region: CASSLVGLAYGYTF. For the CDR3, the DNA is TGTGCCAGCAGCCTCGTTGGGCTAGCCTATGGCTACACCTTC. V and J are TRBV7-9 and TRBJ1-2; D remains unclear. CDR1 is SEHNR and CDR2 is FQNEAQ in the germline V gene (reference sequence). This CDR3 spans 14 amino acids. Trimming left V 5 bases short and J 4 bases short, with 14 bases between.

CDR3 nucleotide sequence: TGTGCCAGCAGCTTAGTCGGAGGTAGCGGCTACACCTTC. It codes for CASSLVGGSGYTF. This chain joins TRBV5-4 and TRBJ1-2; unclear D gene. Germline values: CDR1 SGHNT, CDR2 YYREEE (reference sequence). The CDR3 spans 13 residues. V was pared by 2 bases and J by 8 bases, with 13 bases between. The whole variable domain, filled in from reference TRBV5-4 and TRBJ1-2, reads ETGVTQSPTHLIKTRGQQVTLRCSSQSGHNTVSWYQQALGQGPQFIFQYYREEENGRGNFPPRFSGLQFPNYSSELNVNALELDDSALYLCASSLVGGSGYTFGSGTRLTVV.

The chain combines TRBV2 with TRBJ2-3; D gene unclear. CDR3 length equals 13 residues. Germline loops: CDR1 SNHLY, CDR2 FYNNEI. V was shortened by 3 bases and J by 3 bases, with 7 bases between the two germline ends. CDR3 sequence: CASSDQWTDTQYF. CDR3 coding DNA: TGTGCCAGCAGTGATCAGTGGACAGATACGCAGTATTTT.

The chain has TRBV6-5 and TRBJ1-2; possibly TRBD1 for D (5 bases). CDR3 length equals 15 residues. V gave up 5 bases and J gave up 5 bases, with 18 bases separating them. Germline lookup yields CDR1 MNHEY and CDR2 SVGAGI. The CDR3 bases are TGTGCCAGCAGTCCTACCTCGACAGCTACTTATGGCTACACCTTC. Its translation: CASSPTSTATYGYTF.

The CDR3 sequence: CASSPAVTSTDTQYF. The CDR3 DNA is TGTGCCAGCAGTCCTGCAGTGACTAGCACAGATACGCAGTATTTT. The rearrangement links TRBV6-6 to TRBJ2-3; D ambiguous. Trimming took 5 bases from V and 0 from J, leaving 12 bases between them. This CDR3 has 15 residues. The germline V gene has CDR1 MNHNY and CDR2 SVGAGI (reference sequence).

This clone was detected only once. J is TRBJ1-5 and V is TRBV19, with 9 bases that match TRBD1. CDR1 LNHDA and CDR2 SQIVND come from the germline V gene (reference sequence). Trimming removed 4 bases from V and 0 bases from J; junction bases left unmatched: 7. The CDR3 loop spans 17 amino acids. The CDR3: CASSTTGGGYSNQPQHF. For the CDR3, the DNA is TGTGCCAGTAGTACCACAGGGGGCGGTTATAGCAATCAGCCCCAGCATTTT.

The rearrangement links TRBV5-4 to TRBJ2-5; D possibly corresponds to TRBD2 (6 bases). V lost 3 bases, J lost 1 base, and 10 bases lay in between. Germline values: CDR1 SGHNT, CDR2 YYREEE (reference sequence). The CDR3 runs to 14 residues. CDR3 in DNA: TGTGCCAGCAGCTCCGGGGGACGCCAAGAGACCCAGTACTTC. Protein sequence: CASSSGGRQETQYF. The full variable domain, in which reference TRBV5-4 and TRBJ2-5 provide the parts outside the CDR3, is ETGVTQSPTHLIKTRGQQVTLRCSSQSGHNTVSWYQQALGQGPQFIFQYYREEENGRGNFPPRFSGLQFPNYSSELNVNALELDDSALYLCASSSGGRQETQYFGPGTRLLVL.

This chain connects TRBV19 to TRBJ2-5; 9 bases are a match to TRBD2. CDR1 and CDR2 from the germline V gene are LNHDA and SQIVND (reference sequence). CDR3 length equals 16 residues. The V segment lost 4 bases and the J segment 5 bases; nucleotides outside the gene matches: 11. CDR3 residues: CASSTSSGAGGETQYF. CDR3 sequence (DNA): TGTGCCAGTAGTACATCTAGCGGGGCCGGGGGGGAGACCCAGTACTTC.

The chain uses TRBV6-6 and TRBJ2-2; D remains ambiguous. Trimming pared 6 bases from V and 6 bases from J, leaving 11 bases between. The CDR3 is made up of 13 amino acids. Looked up from germline, CDR1 is MNHNY and CDR2 is SVGAGI (reference sequence). The CDR3 DNA sequence: TGTGCCAGCAGCTATATTGCGGCCGGGGAGCTGTTTTTT. Amino acid sequence: CASSYIAAGELFF.